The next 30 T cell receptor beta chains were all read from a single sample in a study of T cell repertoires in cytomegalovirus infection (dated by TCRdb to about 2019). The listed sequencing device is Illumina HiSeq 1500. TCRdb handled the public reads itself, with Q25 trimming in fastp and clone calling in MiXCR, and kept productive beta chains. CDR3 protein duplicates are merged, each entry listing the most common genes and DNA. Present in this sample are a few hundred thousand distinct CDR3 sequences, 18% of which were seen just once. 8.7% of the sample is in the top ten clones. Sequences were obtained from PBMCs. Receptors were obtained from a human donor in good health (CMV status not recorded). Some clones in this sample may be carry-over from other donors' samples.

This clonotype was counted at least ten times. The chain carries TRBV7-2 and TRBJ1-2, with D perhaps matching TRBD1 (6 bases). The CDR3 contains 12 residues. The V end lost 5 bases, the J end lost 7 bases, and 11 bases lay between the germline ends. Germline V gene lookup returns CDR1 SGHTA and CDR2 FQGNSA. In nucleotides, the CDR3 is TGTGCCAGCAGCCTCAACAGGGTTGGCTACACCTTC. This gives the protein CASSLNRVGYTF.

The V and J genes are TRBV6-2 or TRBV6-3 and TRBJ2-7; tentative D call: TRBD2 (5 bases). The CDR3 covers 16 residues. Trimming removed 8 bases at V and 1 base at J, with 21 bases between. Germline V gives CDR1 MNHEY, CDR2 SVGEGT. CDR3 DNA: TGTGCCAGCGGTATGCGAGAGGGTCGTTTTTCCTACGAGCAGTACTTC. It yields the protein CASGMREGRFSYEQYF.

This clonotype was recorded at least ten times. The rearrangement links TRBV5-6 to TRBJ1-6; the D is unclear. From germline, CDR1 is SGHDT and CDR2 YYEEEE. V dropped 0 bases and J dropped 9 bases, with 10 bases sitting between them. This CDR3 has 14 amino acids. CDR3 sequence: CASSLGPTGSPLHF. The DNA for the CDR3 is TGTGCCAGCAGCTTGGGGCCGACGGGTTCACCCCTCCACTTT. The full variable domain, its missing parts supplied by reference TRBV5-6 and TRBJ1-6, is DAGVTQSPTHLIKTRGQQVTLRCSPKSGHDTVSWYQQALGQGPQFIFQYYEEEERQRGNFPDRFSGHQFPNYSSELNVNALLLGDSALYLCASSLGPTGSPLHFGNGTRLTVT.

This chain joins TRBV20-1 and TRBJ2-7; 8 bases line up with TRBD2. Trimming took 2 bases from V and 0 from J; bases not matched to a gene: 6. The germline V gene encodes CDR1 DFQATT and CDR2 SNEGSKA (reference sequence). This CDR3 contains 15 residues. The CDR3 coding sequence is TGCAGTGCTAGACCAGGCGGGGGGCCCTCCTACGAGCAGTACTTC. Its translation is CSARPGGGPSYEQYF.

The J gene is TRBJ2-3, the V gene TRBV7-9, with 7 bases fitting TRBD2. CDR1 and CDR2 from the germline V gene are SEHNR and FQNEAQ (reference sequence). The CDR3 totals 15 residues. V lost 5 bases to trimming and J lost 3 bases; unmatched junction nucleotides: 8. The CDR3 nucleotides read TGTGCCAGCAGCCCAAGCGGCGGGGGTACAGATACGCAGTATTTT. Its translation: CASSPSGGGTDTQYF.

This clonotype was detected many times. CDR3 bases: TGTGCCAGCAGCTCCTCCAGCCAGGACACTGAAGCTTTCTTT. It is translated as CASSSSSQDTEAFF. The J gene is TRBJ1-1, the V gene TRBV6-2 or TRBV6-3, with D uncertain. This CDR3 spans 14 amino acids. In germline, CDR1 is MNHEY, CDR2 SVGEGT. V lost 6 bases, J lost 3 bases, and 14 bases lay in between.

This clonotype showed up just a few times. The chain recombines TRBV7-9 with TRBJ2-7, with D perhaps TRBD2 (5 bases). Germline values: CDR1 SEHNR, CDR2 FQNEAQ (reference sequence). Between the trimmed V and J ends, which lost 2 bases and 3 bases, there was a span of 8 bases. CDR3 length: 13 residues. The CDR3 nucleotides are TGTGCCAGCAGCTTATACGGGGTCTACGAGCAGTACTTC. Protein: CASSLYGVYEQYF.

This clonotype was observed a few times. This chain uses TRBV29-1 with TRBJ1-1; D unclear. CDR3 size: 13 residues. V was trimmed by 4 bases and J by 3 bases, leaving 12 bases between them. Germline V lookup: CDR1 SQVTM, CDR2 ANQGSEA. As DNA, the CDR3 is TGCAGCGTTGTGGGGAACGGAGACACTGAAGCTTTCTTT. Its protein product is CSVVGNGDTEAFF.

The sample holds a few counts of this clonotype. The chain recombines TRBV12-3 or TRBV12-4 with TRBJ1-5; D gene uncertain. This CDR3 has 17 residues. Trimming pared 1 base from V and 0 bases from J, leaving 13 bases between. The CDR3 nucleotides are TGTGCCAGCAGTTTAGAGATTGGACCTTATAGCAATCAGCCCCAGCATTTT. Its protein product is CASSLEIGPYSNQPQHF.

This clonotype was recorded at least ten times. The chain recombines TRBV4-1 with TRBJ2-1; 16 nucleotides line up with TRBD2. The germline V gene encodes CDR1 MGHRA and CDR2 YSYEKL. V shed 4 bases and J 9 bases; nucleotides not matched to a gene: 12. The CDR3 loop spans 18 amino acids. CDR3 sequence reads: CASSLNIQGTSGRGEQFF. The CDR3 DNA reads TGCGCCAGCAGCCTAAACATACAGGGGACTAGCGGGAGGGGTGAGCAGTTCTTC.

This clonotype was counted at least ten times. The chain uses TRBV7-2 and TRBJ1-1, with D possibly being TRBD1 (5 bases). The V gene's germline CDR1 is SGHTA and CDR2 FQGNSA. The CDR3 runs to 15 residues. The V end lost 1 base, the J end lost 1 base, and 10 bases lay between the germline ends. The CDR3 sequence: CASSLVGTGNTEAFF. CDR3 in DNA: TGTGCCAGCAGCTTAGTTGGGACTGGGAACACTGAAGCTTTCTTT.

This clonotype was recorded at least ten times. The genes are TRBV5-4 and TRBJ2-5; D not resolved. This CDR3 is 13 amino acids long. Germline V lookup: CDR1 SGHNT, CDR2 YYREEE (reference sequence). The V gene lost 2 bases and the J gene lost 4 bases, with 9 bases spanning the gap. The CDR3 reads CASSLSAGETQYF. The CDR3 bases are TGTGCCAGCAGCTTATCTGCCGGAGAGACCCAGTACTTC.

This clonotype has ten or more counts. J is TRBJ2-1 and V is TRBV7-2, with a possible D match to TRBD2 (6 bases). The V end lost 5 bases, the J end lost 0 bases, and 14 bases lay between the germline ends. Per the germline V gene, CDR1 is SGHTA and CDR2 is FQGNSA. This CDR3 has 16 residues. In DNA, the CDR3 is TGTGCCAGCAGCCTCCGACCAGCGGGCTCCTACAATGAGCAGTTCTTC. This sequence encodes CASSLRPAGSYNEQFF.

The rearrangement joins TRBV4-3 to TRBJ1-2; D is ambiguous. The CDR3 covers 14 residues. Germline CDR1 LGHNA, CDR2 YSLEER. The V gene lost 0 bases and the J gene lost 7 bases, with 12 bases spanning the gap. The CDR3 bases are TGCGCCAGCAGCCAAGATCTGGAAGCTGCTGGCTACACCTTC. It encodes CASSQDLEAAGYTF.

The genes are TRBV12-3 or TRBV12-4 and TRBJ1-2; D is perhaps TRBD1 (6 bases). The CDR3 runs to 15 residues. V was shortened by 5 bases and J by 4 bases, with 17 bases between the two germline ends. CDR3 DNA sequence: TGTGCCAGCAGTCCCTACAGGGAAATAGGCTATGGCTACACCTTC. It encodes CASSPYREIGYGYTF.

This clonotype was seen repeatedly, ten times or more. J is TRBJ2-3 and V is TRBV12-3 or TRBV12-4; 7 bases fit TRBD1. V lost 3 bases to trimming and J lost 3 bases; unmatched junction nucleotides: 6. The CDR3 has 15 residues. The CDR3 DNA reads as TGTGCCAGCAGTTTCGGGACAGCAGGGACAGATACGCAGTATTTT. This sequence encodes CASSFGTAGTDTQYF.

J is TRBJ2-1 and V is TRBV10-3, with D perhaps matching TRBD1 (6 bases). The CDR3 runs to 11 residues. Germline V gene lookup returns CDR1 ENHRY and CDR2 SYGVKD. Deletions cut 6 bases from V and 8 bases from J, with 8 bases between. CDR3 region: CAISRGDEQFF. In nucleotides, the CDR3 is TGTGCCATCAGCAGGGGCGATGAGCAGTTCTTC.

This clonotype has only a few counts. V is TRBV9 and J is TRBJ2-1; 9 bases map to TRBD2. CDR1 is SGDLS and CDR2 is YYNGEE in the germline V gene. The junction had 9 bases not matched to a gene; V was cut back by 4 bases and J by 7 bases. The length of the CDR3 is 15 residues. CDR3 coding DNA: TGTGCCAGCAGCCCCTTCGCGGGAGGGGGGAATGAGCAGTTCTTC. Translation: CASSPFAGGGNEQFF.

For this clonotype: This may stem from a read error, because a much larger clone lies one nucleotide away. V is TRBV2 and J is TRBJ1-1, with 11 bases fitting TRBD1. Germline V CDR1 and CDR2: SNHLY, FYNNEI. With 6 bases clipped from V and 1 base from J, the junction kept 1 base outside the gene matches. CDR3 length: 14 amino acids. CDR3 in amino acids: CASRGTGGNTEAFF. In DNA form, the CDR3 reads TGTGCCAGCAGAGGGACAGGGGGGAACACTGAAGCTTTCTTT.

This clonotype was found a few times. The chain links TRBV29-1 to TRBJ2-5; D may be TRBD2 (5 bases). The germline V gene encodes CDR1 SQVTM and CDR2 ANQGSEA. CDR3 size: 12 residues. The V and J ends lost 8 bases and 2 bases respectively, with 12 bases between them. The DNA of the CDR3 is TGCAGCTTCTTTGGCGGGCAAGAGACCCAGTACTTC. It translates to CSFFGGQETQYF.

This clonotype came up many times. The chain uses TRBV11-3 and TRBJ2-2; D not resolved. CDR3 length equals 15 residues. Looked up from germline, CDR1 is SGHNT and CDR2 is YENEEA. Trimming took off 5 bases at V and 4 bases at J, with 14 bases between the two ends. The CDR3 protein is CASSLAESGTGELFF. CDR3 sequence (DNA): TGTGCCAGCAGCCTGGCGGAAAGTGGCACCGGGGAGCTGTTTTTT.

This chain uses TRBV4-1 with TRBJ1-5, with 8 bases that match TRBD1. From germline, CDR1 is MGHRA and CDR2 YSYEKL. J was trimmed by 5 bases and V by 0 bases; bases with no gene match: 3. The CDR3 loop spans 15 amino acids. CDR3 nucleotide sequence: TGCGCCAGCAGCCAAGACGCGACAGGGGATCAGCCCCAGCATTTT. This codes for CASSQDATGDQPQHF.

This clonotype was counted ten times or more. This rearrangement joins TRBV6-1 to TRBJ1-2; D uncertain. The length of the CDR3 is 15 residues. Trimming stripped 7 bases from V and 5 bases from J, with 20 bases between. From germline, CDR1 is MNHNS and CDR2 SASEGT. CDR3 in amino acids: CASMGGLSAYYGYTF. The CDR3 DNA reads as TGTGCCAGCATGGGCGGGCTAAGCGCTTATTATGGCTACACCTTC.

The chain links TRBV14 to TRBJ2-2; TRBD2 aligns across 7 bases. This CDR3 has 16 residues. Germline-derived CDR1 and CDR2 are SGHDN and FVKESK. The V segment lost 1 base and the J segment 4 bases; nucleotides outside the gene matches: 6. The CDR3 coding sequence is TGTGCCAGCAGCCAAGGTCTCGGCGGGAGCACCGGGGAGCTGTTTTTT. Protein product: CASSQGLGGSTGELFF.

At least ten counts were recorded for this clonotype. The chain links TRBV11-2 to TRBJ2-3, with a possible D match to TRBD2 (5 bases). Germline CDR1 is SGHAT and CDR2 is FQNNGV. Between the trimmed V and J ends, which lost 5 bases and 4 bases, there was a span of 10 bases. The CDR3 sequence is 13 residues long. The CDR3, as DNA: TGTGCCAGCAGCCGAGGGCTGGCAGATACGCAGTATTTT. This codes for CASSRGLADTQYF.

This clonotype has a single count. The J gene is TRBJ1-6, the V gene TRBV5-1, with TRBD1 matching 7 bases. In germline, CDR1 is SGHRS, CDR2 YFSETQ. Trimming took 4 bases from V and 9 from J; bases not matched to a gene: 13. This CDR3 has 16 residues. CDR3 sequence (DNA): TGCGCCAGCAGCCCAGTGACCGGGACAGTAGTTTCACCCCTCCACTTT. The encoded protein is CASSPVTGTVVSPLHF.

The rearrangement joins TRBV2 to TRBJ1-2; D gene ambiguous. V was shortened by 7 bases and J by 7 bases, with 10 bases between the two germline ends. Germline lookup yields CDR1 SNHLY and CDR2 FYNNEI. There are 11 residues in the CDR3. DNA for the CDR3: TGTGCCAGCACCGAGTGGCGTGGCTACACCTTC. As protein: CASTEWRGYTF.

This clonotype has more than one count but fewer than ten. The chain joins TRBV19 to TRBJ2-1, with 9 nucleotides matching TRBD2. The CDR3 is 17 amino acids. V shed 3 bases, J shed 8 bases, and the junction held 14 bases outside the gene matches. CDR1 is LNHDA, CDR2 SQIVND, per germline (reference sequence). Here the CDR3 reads CASSILGVAGAKDEQFF. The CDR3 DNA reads TGTGCCAGTAGTATTTTGGGAGTAGCGGGAGCTAAGGATGAGCAGTTCTTC.

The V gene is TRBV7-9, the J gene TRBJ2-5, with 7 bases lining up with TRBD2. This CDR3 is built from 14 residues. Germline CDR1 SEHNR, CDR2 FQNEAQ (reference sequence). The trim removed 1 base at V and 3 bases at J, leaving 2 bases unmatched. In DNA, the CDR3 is TGTGCCAGCAGCTTAGTGCTAGCGGAAGAGACCCAGTACTTC. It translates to CASSLVLAEETQYF.

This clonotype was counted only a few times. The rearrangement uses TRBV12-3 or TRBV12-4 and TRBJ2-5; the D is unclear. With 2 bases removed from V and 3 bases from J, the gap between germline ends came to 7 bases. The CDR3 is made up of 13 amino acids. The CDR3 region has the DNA TGTGCCAGCAGTTTACTCCAAGAAGAGACCCAGTACTTC. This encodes CASSLLQEETQYF.